One sample yielded the 15 T cell receptor beta chains listed below, sequenced in a study of shared clonotypes between healthy human individuals. Naive CD8 populations comprised CD45RO-negative cells positively selected for CCR7, excluding terminally differentiated effector memory CD45RA+ cells. Using immunoSEQ multiplex PCR, the repertoire was profiled, and TCRdb retains in-frame clones only, with some absent. The top ten clones hold more than 0.9% of a sample with about 2 million clones, about 95% of them seen once. Sequenced: naive CD8+ T cells sorted from blood. All receptors come from a man between 18 and 29 years old in good health.

The V gene is TRBV15, the J gene TRBJ1-4; D not certain. This CDR3 has 16 residues. Trimming removed 0 bases from V and 6 bases from J, with 14 bases in between. Per the germline V gene, CDR1 is LNHNV and CDR2 is YYDKDF (reference sequence). The CDR3: CATSRERPRFDEKLFF. For the CDR3, the DNA is TGTGCCACCAGCAGAGAGAGGCCCCGATTCGATGAAAAACTGTTTTTT.

This chain links TRBV5-4 with TRBJ2-5, with TRBD2 identical over 7 bases. Germline-derived CDR1 and CDR2 are SGHNT and YYREEE (reference sequence). Trimming removed 9 bases from V and 5 bases from J; junction bases left unmatched: 10. The CDR3 covers 13 residues. The CDR3 is CATTLGGLETQYF. CDR3 DNA: TGTGCCACCACCTTGGGGGGGTTGGAGACCCAGTACTTC.

V is TRBV25-1 and J is TRBJ1-1, with TRBD1 identical over 9 bases. The CDR3 is 15 amino acids. J was trimmed by 6 bases and V by 2 bases; bases with no gene match: 7. From germline, CDR1 is MGHDK and CDR2 SYGVNS. The CDR3 is CASSELTGGDSEAFF. CDR3 coding DNA: TGTGCCAGCAGTGAACTTACAGGGGGCGATTCTGAAGCTTTCTTT.

The chain carries TRBV11-2 and TRBJ2-1; 12 bases agree with TRBD2. The V gene's germline CDR1 is SGHAT and CDR2 FQNNGV. The CDR3 covers 19 residues. V was clipped by 4 bases and J by 2 bases; unmatched bases: 12. CDR3 sequence reads: CASSSGPGLAGITYNEQFF. Here the CDR3 DNA reads TGTGCCAGCAGCTCGGGACCGGGACTAGCGGGTATTACCTACAATGAGCAGTTCTTC.

The chain employs TRBV5-1 and TRBJ1-5; D gene uncertain. CDR1 and CDR2 (germline): SGHRS, YFSETQ. Between the trimmed V and J ends, which lost 4 bases and 7 bases, there was a span of 15 bases. This CDR3 has 14 residues. CDR3 residues: CASSPPGQEQPQHF. CDR3 sequence (DNA): TGCGCCAGCAGCCCCCCTGGTCAAGAACAGCCCCAGCATTTT.

This sequence joins TRBV4-1 and TRBJ2-7; unclear D gene. Trimming pared 8 bases from V and 2 bases from J, leaving 13 bases between. The germline V gene has CDR1 MGHRA and CDR2 YSYEKL. There are 13 residues in the CDR3. The DNA of the CDR3 is TGCGCCAGCTCTTTCACTGAGCCCTACGAGCAGTACTTC. Protein sequence: CASSFTEPYEQYF.

The chain employs TRBV27 and TRBJ2-3, with D possibly TRBD2 on 5 matching bases. Germline V gene sequence: CDR1 MNHEY, CDR2 SMNVEV (reference sequence). Trimming removed 8 bases from V and 2 bases from J, with 14 bases in between. This CDR3 has 14 residues. The chain's CDR3 is CASASWESTDTQYF. The DNA for the CDR3 is TGTGCCAGCGCTAGTTGGGAGTCCACAGATACGCAGTATTTT.

This clone was seen only once. V gene TRBV19 combines with J gene TRBJ1-4; a possible D gene is TRBD1 (5 bases). CDR3 length: 14 residues. Germline-derived CDR1 and CDR2 are LNHDA and SQIVND (reference sequence). V gave up 3 bases and J gave up 8 bases, with 13 bases separating them. CDR3 loop: CASSIPGRGEKLFF. The CDR3 DNA is TGTGCCAGTAGTATTCCGGGAAGGGGCGAAAAACTGTTTTTT.

CDR3: CASSQGTGKSNYGYTF. Written as DNA, the CDR3 is TGTGCCAGCAGTCAAGGGACAGGCAAGTCTAACTATGGCTACACCTTC. The V and J genes are TRBV6-1 and TRBJ1-2; TRBD1 matches at 8 bases. Trimming at V came to 5 bases and at J to 0 bases, leaving 8 bases not matched to a gene. Germline V CDR1 and CDR2: MNHNS, SASEGT. The CDR3 runs 16 residues.

The chain carries TRBV5-5 and TRBJ2-2, with unresolved D. CDR1 is SGHKS and CDR2 is YYEKEE in the germline V gene (reference sequence). V gave up 0 bases and J gave up 7 bases, with 7 bases separating them. The CDR3 extends over 13 amino acids. CDR3 region: CASSLDLGGELFF. DNA of the CDR3: TGTGCCAGCAGCTTGGACCTTGGCGGGGAGCTGTTTTTT. Variable domain in full (rest from reference TRBV5-5 and TRBJ2-2): DAGVTQSPTHLIKTRGQQVTLRCSPISGHKSVSWYQQVLGQGPQFIFQYYEKEERGRGNFPDRFSARQFPNYSSELNVNALLLGDSALYLCASSLDLGGELFFGEGSRLTVL.

The J gene is TRBJ2-7, the V gene TRBV7-2; TRBD1 matches at 8 bases. The J segment lost 7 bases and the V segment lost 5 bases, leaving 16 bases of the junction unmatched. The germline CDR1 and CDR2 sequences are SGHTA and FQGNSA. The CDR3 totals 16 residues. DNA of the CDR3: TGTGCCAGCAGCCGGCCTTTTCGACAGGGGAATTGGGAGCAGTACTTC. It translates to CASSRPFRQGNWEQYF.

Concerning this clone: The same CDR3 is also encoded by other DNA sequences in this sample. The genes are TRBV9 and TRBJ2-7, with D maybe TRBD2 (5 bases). Trimming left V 0 bases short and J 2 bases short, with 12 bases between. The V gene's germline CDR1 is SGDLS and CDR2 YYNGEE. The CDR3 totals 15 residues. Here the CDR3 DNA reads TGTGCCAGCAGCGTAGGAGGCGGGCCAACCTACGAGCAGTACTTC. Its protein product is CASSVGGGPTYEQYF.

This clone has just one count. The chain joins TRBV6-5 to TRBJ2-7; TRBD2 matches at 7 bases. In germline, CDR1 is MNHEY, CDR2 SVGAGI. The CDR3 has 14 residues. Losses at the gene ends were 6 bases for V and 3 bases for J; bases not matched to a gene: 8. CDR3 sequence (DNA): TGTGCCAGCAGCCCGTTTGGGGGGGACTACGAGCAGTACTTC. It encodes CASSPFGGDYEQYF.

The chain has TRBV7-9 and TRBJ2-5; D ambiguous. CDR1 is SEHNR and CDR2 is FQNEAQ in the germline V gene (reference sequence). Trimming cost V 4 bases and J 0 bases, with 12 bases left between them. This CDR3 contains 15 residues. The CDR3 region is CASSSRQGYQETQYF. The CDR3 nucleotides are TGTGCCAGCAGCTCCCGGCAAGGGTACCAAGAGACCCAGTACTTC.

The CDR3 DNA reads as TGTGCCAGCAGCGTAGTGACAGGGGACAACTATGGCTACACCTTC. Translation gives CASSVVTGDNYGYTF. The chain has TRBV9 and TRBJ1-2, with 8 bases matching TRBD1. The germline V gene has CDR1 SGDLS and CDR2 YYNGEE. The CDR3 sequence is 15 residues long. Trimming took 0 bases from V and 2 from J; bases not matched to a gene: 3.